What follows is one TCR beta chain and its context. The sample belongs to a study of blood T cell repertoires in COVID-19. Study-level background: Samples representing acute and convalescent COVID-19 were sourced from the United States, Italy and Spain.

Per the study methods: Using reference gene primer amplification, nucleated cell counts were estimated. TCRdb keeps only in-frame clones here, not all; method: immunoSEQ multiplex PCR. V, J and clone size are taken as reported in that table, and D and trimming were inferred from the DNA itself. The sample contains over 130,000 clones, about 87% of which appear only once. Germline trimming cut 4 bases from V and 0 bases from J; bases unmatched to any gene: 4. The CDR3 loop spans 15 amino acids. Germline loops: CDR1 LGHDT, CDR2 YNNKEL (reference sequence). The sequence derives from a human donor with COVID-19, enrolled during active disease. The donor label of this sample is uncertain. Material for sequencing was peripheral blood. The V call is TRBV3-1 (or the pseudogene TRBV3-2), the J call TRBJ1-1; 8 bases line up with TRBD1. CDR3 DNA: TGTGCCAGCAGCCCTGGACAGGGTATGAACACTGAAGCTTTCTTT. Translating gives CASSPGQGMNTEAFF.